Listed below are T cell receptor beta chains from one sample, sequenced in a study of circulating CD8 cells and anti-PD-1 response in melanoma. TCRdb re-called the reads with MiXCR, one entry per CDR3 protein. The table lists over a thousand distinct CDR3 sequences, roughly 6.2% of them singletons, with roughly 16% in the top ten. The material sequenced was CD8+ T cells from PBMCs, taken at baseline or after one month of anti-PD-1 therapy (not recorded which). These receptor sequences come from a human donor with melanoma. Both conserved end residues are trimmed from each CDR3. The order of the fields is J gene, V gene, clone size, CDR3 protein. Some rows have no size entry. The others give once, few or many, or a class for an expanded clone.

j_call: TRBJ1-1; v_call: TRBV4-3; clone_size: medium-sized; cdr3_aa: ASSKVGGKNTEAF
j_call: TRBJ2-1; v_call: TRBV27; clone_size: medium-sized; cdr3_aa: ASSWAATGNEQF
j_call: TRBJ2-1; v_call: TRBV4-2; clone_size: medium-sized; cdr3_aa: ASSARPGLEVSYNEQF
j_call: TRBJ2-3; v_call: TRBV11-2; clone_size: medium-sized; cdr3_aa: ASSLGPVPTDTQY
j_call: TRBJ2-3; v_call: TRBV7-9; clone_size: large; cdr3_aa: ASSLVDRAPTDTQY
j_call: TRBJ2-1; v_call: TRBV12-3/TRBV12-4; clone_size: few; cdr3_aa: ASSWNPGQGLFGEQF
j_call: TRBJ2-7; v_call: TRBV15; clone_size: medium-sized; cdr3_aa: ATSYGGLYEQY
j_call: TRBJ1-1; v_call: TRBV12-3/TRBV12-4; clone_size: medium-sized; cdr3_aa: ASSLGDREITEAF
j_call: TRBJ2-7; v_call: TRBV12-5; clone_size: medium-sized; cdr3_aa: ASGLVQDGTAYEQY
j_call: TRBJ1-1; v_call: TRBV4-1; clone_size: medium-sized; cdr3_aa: ASSHPGYTEAF
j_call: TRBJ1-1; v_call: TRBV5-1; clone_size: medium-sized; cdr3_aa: ASSSGEAF
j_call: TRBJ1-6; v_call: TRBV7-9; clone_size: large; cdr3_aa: ASSTHDRTGVGSPLH
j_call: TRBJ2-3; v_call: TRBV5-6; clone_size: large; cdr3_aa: ASSYDRVDTQY
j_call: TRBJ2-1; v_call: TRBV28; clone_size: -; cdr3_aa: ASSFREQF
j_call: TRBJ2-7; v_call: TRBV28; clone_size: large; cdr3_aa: ASSAPYEQY
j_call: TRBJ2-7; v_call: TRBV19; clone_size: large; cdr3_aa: ASSTGGTAIYEQY
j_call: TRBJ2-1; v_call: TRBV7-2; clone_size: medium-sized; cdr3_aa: ASSFSNEQF
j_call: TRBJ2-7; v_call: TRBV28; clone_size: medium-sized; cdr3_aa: ASSWDRERV
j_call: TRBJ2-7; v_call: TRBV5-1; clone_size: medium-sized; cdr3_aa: ASSLGGHEQY
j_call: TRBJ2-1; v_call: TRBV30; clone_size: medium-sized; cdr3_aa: AWRQVSSYNEQF
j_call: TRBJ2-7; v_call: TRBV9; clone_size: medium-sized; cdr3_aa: ASSVGQGASYEQY
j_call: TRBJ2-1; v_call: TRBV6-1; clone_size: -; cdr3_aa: AGGQGITDEQF
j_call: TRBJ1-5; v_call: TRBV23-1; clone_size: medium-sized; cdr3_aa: ASSQSRDVGRAGNQPQH
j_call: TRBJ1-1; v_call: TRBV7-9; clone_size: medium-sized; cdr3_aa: ASSPQGDTEAF
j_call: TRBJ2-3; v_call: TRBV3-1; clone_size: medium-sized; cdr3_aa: ASSGVLTEEY
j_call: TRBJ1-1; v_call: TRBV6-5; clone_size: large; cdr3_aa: ASSYGEGTEAF
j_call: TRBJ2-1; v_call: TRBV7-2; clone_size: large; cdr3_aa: ARSREFLGNEQF
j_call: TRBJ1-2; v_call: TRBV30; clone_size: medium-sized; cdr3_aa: AWTKSSVRGYT
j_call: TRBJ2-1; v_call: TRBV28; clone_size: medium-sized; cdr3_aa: ASRPDSYNEQF
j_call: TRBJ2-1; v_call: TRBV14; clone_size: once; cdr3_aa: ASSQDRATGIVACNEQF
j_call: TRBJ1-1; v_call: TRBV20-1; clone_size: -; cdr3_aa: SARDLDRQNTEAF
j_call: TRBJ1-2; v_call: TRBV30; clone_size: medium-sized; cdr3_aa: AWRPQGDPFGYT
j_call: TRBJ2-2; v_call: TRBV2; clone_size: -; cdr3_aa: ASSQGDRELF
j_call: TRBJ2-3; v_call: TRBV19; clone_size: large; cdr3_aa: ASSLKRDWEN
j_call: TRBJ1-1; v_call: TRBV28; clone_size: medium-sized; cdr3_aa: ASSFPETAPMNTEAF
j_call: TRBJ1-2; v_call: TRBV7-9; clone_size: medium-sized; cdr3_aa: ASSLAGGYT
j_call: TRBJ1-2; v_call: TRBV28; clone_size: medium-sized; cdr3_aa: ASSPDYRTGNYGYT
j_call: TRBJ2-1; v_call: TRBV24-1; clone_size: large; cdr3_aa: ATTSGGARSEQF
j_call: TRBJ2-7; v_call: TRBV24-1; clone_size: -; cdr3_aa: ATSEGYEQY
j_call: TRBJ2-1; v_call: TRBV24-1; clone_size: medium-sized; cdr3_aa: ATSDTGTSGIAEQF
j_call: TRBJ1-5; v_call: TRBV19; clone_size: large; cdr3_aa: ASSIFGGSGQPQH
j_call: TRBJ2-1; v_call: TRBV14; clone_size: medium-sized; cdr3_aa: ASSQLTGTKTNEQF
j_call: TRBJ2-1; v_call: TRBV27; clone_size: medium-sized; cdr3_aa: ASSLSVGYNEQF
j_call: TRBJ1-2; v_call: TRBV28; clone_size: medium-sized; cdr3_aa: ASSLTGTGGGYT